Sequencing of this T cell receptor beta chain was carried out in a study of blood T cell repertoires in COVID-19. Overall study: Sites in the United States, Italy and Spain provided acute and convalescent COVID-19 samples. In each case, the material was cDNA or gDNA derived from T cells, B-cell-depleted T cells, or PBMCs.

Using immunoSEQ multiplex PCR, the repertoire was profiled, and TCRdb retains in-frame clones only, with some absent. The table shows some 530,000 clones, with approximately 83% occurring only once. The CDR3 is 15 residues long. Germline CDR1 and CDR2: SGHNT and YYREEE (reference sequence). The ends were cut back, 3 bases at V and 6 bases at J, with 16 bases in the middle. This chain links TRBV5-4 with TRBJ2-1; the D gene is possibly TRBD1 (6 bases). The clonotype comes from a human donor in a cohort sampled during active COVID-19. What was sequenced was peripheral blood. In nucleotides, the CDR3 is TGTGCCAGCAGCTCCCCGTCAGGGGCTCTCAATGAGCAGTTCTTC. Protein product: CASSSPSGALNEQFF.